The present T cell receptor (beta chain) was sequenced within a study of cytomegalovirus exposure and HLA in healthy donors. Across the whole study: Within an early data release were about 85 million unique TCRs drawn from HLA-typed donors.

A multiplex PCR was run with 60 Vbeta primers and 13 Jbeta primers. The protocol was immunoSEQ multiplex PCR, while the TCRdb copy is restricted to in-frame clones and leaves out a portion. The sample holds 150,000 to 200,000 clones, 75% to 85% seen once. With respect to this clone: Antigen: not known.

General observations from the study: The study carried out a later analysis of TCR beta sequences. It associated approximately 17,000 of them with specific HLA alleles at a false discovery rate of 0.05.

The J segment lost 6 bases and the V segment lost 1 base, leaving 5 bases of the junction unmatched. This CDR3 has 17 amino acids. Germline CDR1 and CDR2: LGHNA and YNFKEQ. Healthy bone marrow donors formed the donor group. This clonotype was sampled from a man aged 18 to 29 in good health and CMV-seronegative. Sequenced material: PBMCs. The V call is TRBV4-2, the J call TRBJ2-3; 15 bases agree with TRBD2. CDR3 in DNA: TGTGCCAGCAGCCAAGGGACTAGCGGGGGGGCCTTGGATACGCAGTATTTT. Translated, it gives CASSQGTSGGALDTQYF.